The 5 T cell receptor beta chains given below trace back to one sample, sequenced in a study of blood T cells in healthy people across ages. Alongside a J-beta primer mix, a sample-barcoded 5' primer served in a second PCR lasting about 6 to 11 cycles. Using its own MiXCR run on the 5' RACE reads, TCRdb lists one record per CDR3 protein. This table holds 1.5 million to 2 million distinct CDR3 sequences, over 25% found once. The sample taken for sequencing was blood. The receptors here all came from a woman in her twenties or thirties in good health.

This chain uses TRBV7-8 with TRBJ2-1; D is possibly TRBD1 or TRBD2 (5 bases each). V lost 5 bases to trimming and J lost 9 bases, with 14 bases between them. The CDR3 spans 13 residues. Germline CDR1 is SGHVS and CDR2 is FQNEAQ. CDR3 DNA sequence: TGTGCCAGCAGCGCCGTCGACAGCGGTGAGCAGTTCTTC. It translates to CASSAVDSGEQFF. Full variable domain (outside the CDR3, taken from reference TRBV7-8 and TRBJ2-1): GAGVSQSPRYKVAKRGQDVALRCDPISGHVSLFWYQQALGQGPEFLTYFQNEAQLDKSGLPSDRFFAERPEGSVSTLKIQRTQQEDSAVYLCASSAVDSGEQFFGPGTRLTVL.

Concerning this clonotype itself: This may stem from a read error, because a much larger clone lies one nucleotide away. The rearrangement uses TRBV5-6 and TRBJ1-2; D remains unclear. CDR1 is SGHDT and CDR2 is YYEEEE in the germline V gene. The CDR3 contains 12 residues. The CDR3 DNA is TGTGCCAGCAGCTTCGGGCAGTATGGCTTCACCTTC. Protein sequence: CASSFGQYGFTF.

Turning to this clonotype: The junction departs from the called germline gene at one end, perhaps through a read error. The chain combines TRBV18 with TRBJ2-2, with 13 bases matching TRBD2. The CDR3 is 17 amino acids. From germline, CDR1 is KGHSH and CDR2 LQKENI. CDR3 sequence (DNA): TGTGCCAGCCCACCACCGGGACTAGCGGGACCCACCGGGGAGCTGTTTTTT. Amino acids: CASPPPGLAGPTGELFF.

This clonotype turned up a few times. This chain connects TRBV20-1 to TRBJ2-3; perhaps TRBD2 as D (5 bases). Trimming cost V 0 bases and J 5 bases, with 18 bases left between them. Germline values: CDR1 DFQATT, CDR2 SNEGSKA (reference sequence). CDR3 length: 16 residues. CDR3 sequence: CSARDEGGSPGDTQYF. CDR3 sequence (DNA): TGCAGTGCTAGAGATGAGGGCGGTTCACCCGGAGATACGCAGTATTTT.

This clonotype was counted many times. This sequence joins TRBV7-2 and TRBJ2-7; D may be TRBD2 (7 bases). Germline V CDR1 and CDR2: SGHTA, FQGNSA. Trimming cost V 3 bases and J 6 bases, with 21 bases left between them. CDR3 length equals 16 residues. CDR3 sequence: CASSLWEGGSSAEQYF. The DNA for the CDR3 is TGTGCCAGCAGCTTGTGGGAGGGGGGGTCGTCTGCCGAGCAGTACTTC.